This entry lists 5 T cell receptor beta chains sequenced from one sample in a study of T cells in localized non-small cell lung cancer. The protocol was immunoSEQ multiplex PCR, while the TCRdb copy is restricted to in-frame clones and leaves out a portion. The sample consists of about 22,000 clones, 70% to 85% of them appearing once. This specimen was peripheral blood, taken before any cancer treatment. Receptor source: a man between 40 and 70 years old with stage I lung adenocarcinoma.

The V call is TRBV4-3, the J call TRBJ2-1; possibly TRBD2 for D (5 bases). Trimming took 0 bases from V and 10 from J, leaving 10 bases between them. The CDR3 length is 13 residues. CDR1 and CDR2 (germline): LGHNA, YSLEER. The CDR3 DNA reads TGCGCCAGCAGCCAAGATAGGTGGGAGGAGCAGTTCTTC. Translation: CASSQDRWEEQFF.

This sequence joins TRBV5-6 and TRBJ2-7; 9 positions agree with TRBD1. This CDR3 region has 15 residues. The germline V gene encodes CDR1 SGHDT and CDR2 YYEEEE. V gave up 1 base and J gave up 0 bases; unmatched junction bases: 2. The CDR3 nucleotides read TGTGCCAGCAGCTTGAGGGGACAGGGCTCCTACGAGCAGTACTTC. Encoded protein: CASSLRGQGSYEQYF.

The chain is built from TRBV28 and TRBJ2-7; TRBD2 matches at 7 bases. CDR1 is MDHEN and CDR2 is SYDVKM in the germline V gene. CDR3 size: 15 residues. Losses at the gene ends were 5 bases for V and 0 bases for J; bases not matched to a gene: 7. CDR3 nucleotide sequence: TGTGCCAGCAGTCCAGCTAGCGGCTCCTCCTACGAGCAGTACTTC. Translating gives CASSPASGSSYEQYF.

This chain uses TRBV27 with TRBJ2-2, with 13 bases lining up with TRBD2. The junction had 15 bases not matched to a gene; V was cut back by 7 bases and J by 4 bases. The germline V gene has CDR1 MNHEY and CDR2 SMNVEV (reference sequence). This CDR3 has 19 amino acids. In nucleotides, the CDR3 is TGTGCCAGCACCTCAAGCAGGACTAGCGGGAGATTGGGCACCGGGGAGCTGTTTTTT. Translated, it gives CASTSSRTSGRLGTGELFF.

This clone was seen once. At the DNA level, this CDR3 is encoded by other sequences in the same sample as well. This chain links TRBV9 with TRBJ1-2, with D unresolved. V lost 0 bases and J 4 bases, leaving 10 bases between the germline ends. The CDR3 totals 14 residues. CDR1 is SGDLS, CDR2 YYNGEE, per germline. Here the CDR3 reads CASSVDHDSYGYTF. The CDR3 nucleotides read TGTGCCAGCAGCGTAGACCACGACTCCTATGGCTACACCTTC.